This entry features one T cell receptor (beta chain) sequence. With a much larger clone just one base away, this may be a read error. Lacking the conserved final phenylalanine or tryptophan, this CDR3 likely reflects a read error. In TCRdb, the RACE reads were re-called with MiXCR into one record per CDR3 protein. Of about 100,000 distinct CDR3 sequences in the sample, approximately 9.9% were seen once. The sample comes from a study of human T cells and chemical hapten exposure. Study overall: Upper-back patch tests with 0.01% DPC were read at 6 days. Patients having alopecia areata, totalis or universalis were mostly female. Small pooled library volume differences chiefly drove per-sample TCR yield variation.

Time point specified: patch test 1, 2 weeks after DPC sensitization. Treatment indicated: therapeutic diphenylcyclopropenone sensitization with weekly scalp DPC. Alopecia patients, 18 to 70 years old and DPC-suitable, served as donors. In germline, CDR1 is SGHNT, CDR2 YENEEA. CDR3 size: 14 residues. With 1 base removed from V and 5 bases from J, the gap between germline ends came to 10 bases. The sequence was obtained from a woman aged 40 to 50 with alopecia areata. Some clones in this sample may be carry-over from other donors' samples. V and J are TRBV11-3 and TRBJ2-3; possible D gene TRBD1, 6 bases. Sample: whole blood, taken in connection with sensitization to the hapten diphenylcyclopropenone (DPC). The CDR3, as DNA: TGTGCCAGCAGCTTAGGGGGGCTCGGAGATACGCAGTATCTT. Amino acids: CASSLGGLGDTQYL.